This T cell receptor (beta chain) was sequenced in a study of T-cell memory formation after mild COVID-19. TCRdb fed the 5' RACE reads into MiXCR, producing one record per CDR3 protein. The sample lists over 30,000 distinct CDR3 sequences, approximately 10% occurring once. Trimming removed 4 bases at V and 0 bases at J, with 20 bases between. Germline V lookup: CDR1 MGHDK, CDR2 SYGVNS. The CDR3 covers 18 residues. This clonotype was seen more than once but under ten times. Sample: PBMCs or a T cell subset sorted from them (not recorded which). V usage is TRBV25-1 and J usage is TRBJ2-3, with D perhaps being TRBD1 or TRBD2 (6 bases each). The sequence came from a man aged 18 to 29 who had mild COVID-19 (a few samples of this study predate the infection). Cell type and time point are not known. The CDR3 nucleotides are TGTGCCAGCAGTGCCTTAGGGGGGACACCCTATAGCACAGATACGCAGTATTTT. Its protein product is CASSALGGTPYSTDTQYF. Using reference TRBV25-1 and TRBJ2-3 for the parts outside the CDR3, the full variable domain is EADIYQTPRYLVIGTGKKITLECSQTMGHDKMYWYQQDPGMELHLIHYSYGVNSTEKGDLSSESTVSRIRTEHFPLTLESARPSHTSQYLCASSALGGTPYSTDTQYFGPGTRLTVL.